This entry lists 8 T cell receptor beta chains sequenced from one sample in a study of T cells after yellow fever vaccination. TCRdb analysed the 5' RACE reads with MiXCR anew, one entry per CDR3 protein. The repertoire includes about 250,000 distinct CDR3 sequences, 3.6% of them detected once, and 15% to 20% sits in the top ten. The specimen comprised PBMCs, sampled 15 days after the yellow fever booster vaccination. These receptors originate from a man between 18 and 29 years old who received the YFV17D yellow fever vaccine.

This clonotype was found many times. This chain links TRBV20-1 with TRBJ2-5; D possibly corresponds to TRBD1 (6 bases). Trimming left V 1 base short and J 5 bases short, with 20 bases between. The CDR3 loop spans 16 amino acids. Germline CDR1 is DFQATT and CDR2 is SNEGSKA (reference sequence). The CDR3 reads CSARARQGGLLETQYF. Here the CDR3 DNA reads TGCAGTGCTAGAGCCCGACAAGGGGGTTTACTGGAGACCCAGTACTTC.

This clonotype was picked up many times. This chain connects TRBV29-1 to TRBJ1-2; TRBD1 might be the D (5 bases). This CDR3 has 12 residues. Trimming stripped 1 base from V and 7 bases from J, with 10 bases between. In germline, CDR1 is SQVTM, CDR2 ANQGSEA. The CDR3, as DNA: TGCAGCGTTGAAGGGCAGGGAGGTGGCTACACCTTC. It specifies CSVEGQGGGYTF. The complete variable domain, with remaining parts taken from reference TRBV29-1 and TRBJ1-2, reads SAVISQKPSRDICQRGTSLTIQCQVDSQVTMMFWYRQQPGQSLTLIATANQGSEATYESGFVIDKFPISRPNLTFSTLTVSNMSPEDSSIYLCSVEGQGGGYTFGSGTRLTVV.

This clonotype was counted ten times or more. This chain connects TRBV5-1 to TRBJ1-1; TRBD1 matches at 7 bases. Trimming cost V 4 bases and J 1 base; bases outside gene matches: 10. Germline V gene sequence: CDR1 SGHRS, CDR2 YFSETQ. The CDR3 contains 16 residues. CDR3 nucleotides: TGCGCCAGCAGCGCTAATCCGGGACAGAAGAACACTGAAGCTTTCTTT. It is translated as CASSANPGQKNTEAFF.

This clonotype was picked up many times. The chain couples TRBV19 to TRBJ2-1, with 14 nucleotides matching TRBD2. Losses at the gene ends were 10 bases for V and 9 bases for J; bases not matched to a gene: 11. The CDR3 runs 15 residues. Per germline, CDR1 LNHDA and CDR2 SQIVND (reference sequence). CDR3 residues: CATDAGTSGGTEQFF. CDR3 in DNA: TGTGCCACGGACGCCGGGACTAGCGGGGGCACTGAGCAGTTCTTC. The variable domain in full, completed from reference TRBV19 and TRBJ2-1, reads DGGITQSPKYLFRKEGQNVTLSCEQNLNHDAMYWYRQDPGQGLRLIYYSQIVNDFQKGDIAEGYSVSREKKESFPLTVTSAQKNPTAFYLCATDAGTSGGTEQFFGPGTRLTVL.

Many counts were recorded for this clonotype. This chain joins TRBV7-2 and TRBJ1-1, with 8 bases that match TRBD1. V lost 3 bases and J lost 3; bases outside the gene matches: 9. The CDR3 totals 16 residues. Germline V gene lookup returns CDR1 SGHTA and CDR2 FQGNSA. The CDR3: CASSFPRQGSDTEAFF. As DNA, the CDR3 is TGTGCCAGCAGCTTTCCCCGACAGGGGTCGGACACTGAAGCTTTCTTT.

Many counts were recorded for this clonotype. J is TRBJ1-6 and V is TRBV12-3 or TRBV12-4; perhaps TRBD1 as D (5 bases). The germline V and J ends were trimmed by 4 bases and 7 bases, with 8 bases remaining between them. The CDR3 is 13 amino acids. CDR3 sequence: CASSWDGNSPLHF. The CDR3 nucleotides read TGTGCCAGCAGTTGGGACGGCAATTCACCCCTCCACTTT.

This clonotype was seen at least ten times. The chain recombines TRBV20-1 with TRBJ2-1; D is perhaps TRBD2 (6 bases). The CDR3 consists of 14 residues. Germline V lookup: CDR1 DFQATT, CDR2 SNEGSKA (reference sequence). V lost 3 bases to trimming and J lost 3 bases, with 12 bases between them. CDR3 sequence: CSASWPGLYNEQFF. The CDR3 DNA reads as TGCAGTGCTAGTTGGCCGGGACTCTACAATGAGCAGTTCTTC.

In its sample, this clonotype was seen many times. The chain couples TRBV7-2 to TRBJ2-7, with D perhaps being TRBD1 or TRBD2 (5 bases each). This CDR3 comprises 13 residues. Trimming pared 5 bases from V and 6 bases from J, leaving 14 bases between. CDR1 SGHTA and CDR2 FQGNSA come from the germline V gene. The CDR3 sequence is CASSPRGSREQYF. CDR3 nucleotide sequence: TGTGCCAGCAGCCCACGGGGCAGCCGCGAGCAGTACTTC.